A single sample gave rise to the 9 T cell receptor beta chains below, sequenced in a study of shared clonotypes between healthy human individuals. Assay used: immunoSEQ multiplex PCR; TCRdb lists only in-frame clones, some missing. The repertoire holds under 2,500,000 clones, with approximately 96% as singletons. Material for sequencing was naive CD4+ T cells sorted from blood. The subset was: CD45RA+ positively selected. The receptor set was obtained from a man in his late teens or twenties in good health.

The J gene is TRBJ2-7, the V gene TRBV12-5; 10 bases are shared with TRBD1. Germline V CDR1 and CDR2: LGHNT, FRNRAP. The CDR3 runs 16 residues. J lost 6 bases, V lost 3 bases, and 11 bases had no gene match. For the CDR3, the DNA is TGTGCTAGTGGTTTCGACCGGTTGACAGGGGGCAGCGAGCAGTACTTC. Translated, it gives CASGFDRLTGGSEQYF.

On this clone: Other DNA sequences in the same sample also yield this CDR3. V is TRBV7-9 and J is TRBJ1-3; no reliable D call. CDR3 size: 16 residues. The V and J ends lost 1 base and 1 base respectively, with 11 bases between them. Germline V gene data show CDR1 as SEHNR and CDR2 as FQNEAQ (reference sequence). The CDR3 DNA follows: TGTGCCAGCAGCTTAGTGGCCGGGAGTTCTGGAAACACCATATATTTT. Its protein product is CASSLVAGSSGNTIYF. Together with reference TRBV7-9 and TRBJ1-3, the CDR3 gives the full variable domain: DTGVSQNPRHKITKRGQNVTFRCDPISEHNRLYWYRQTLGQGPEFLTYFQNEAQLEKSRLLSDRFSAERPKGSFSTLEIQRTEQGDSAMYLCASSLVAGSSGNTIYFGEGSWLTVV.

The CDR3 DNA is TGTGCCAGCAGCCCCCAGGCGGGGGGGCATGCAGATACGCAGTATTTT. It yields the protein CASSPQAGGHADTQYF. This chain links TRBV7-3 with TRBJ2-3; 9 nucleotides match TRBD2. Per the germline V gene, CDR1 is SGHTA and CDR2 is FQGTGA. This CDR3 comprises 16 residues. After removal of 5 bases from V and 4 bases from J, the junction contained 10 bases not matched to a gene.

The chain has TRBV2 and TRBJ2-2; 10 nucleotides match TRBD2. In germline, CDR1 is SNHLY, CDR2 FYNNEI. The CDR3 loop spans 17 amino acids. J gave up 4 bases and V 5 bases, and 10 bases lay outside the gene matches. CDR3 region: CASSRTSGLTSTGELFF. CDR3 nucleotides: TGTGCCAGCAGTAGGACTAGCGGTCTGACCTCCACCGGGGAGCTGTTTTTT.

As regards this clone: Other DNA variants within this sample encode the same CDR3. This chain joins TRBV9 and TRBJ2-5; D might be TRBD1 (5 bases). The CDR3 consists of 15 residues. V was pared by 3 bases and J by 1 base, with 13 bases between. The germline V gene encodes CDR1 SGDLS and CDR2 YYNGEE. The CDR3 DNA sequence: TGTGCCAGCAGCGCTACAGGTTTAGGCCAAGAGACCCAGTACTTC. Its translation is CASSATGLGQETQYF. Together with reference TRBV9 and TRBJ2-5, the CDR3 gives the full variable domain: DSGVTQTPKHLITATGQRVTLRCSPRSGDLSVYWYQQSLDQGLQFLIQYYNGEERAKGNILERFSAQQFPDLHSELNLSSLELGDSALYFCASSATGLGQETQYFGPGTRLLVL.

A remark on this clone: The same CDR3 arises from other DNA sequences in this sample as well. The chain has TRBV5-1 and TRBJ2-7, with TRBD1 matching 7 bases. J was trimmed by 2 bases and V by 4 bases; bases with no gene match: 6. The CDR3 covers 14 residues. Germline values: CDR1 SGHRS, CDR2 YFSETQ. In nucleotides, the CDR3 is TGCGCCAGCAGCCCCGGGACAGACCCCTACGAGCAGTACTTC. Translating gives CASSPGTDPYEQYF.

The CDR3, as DNA: TGTGCCAGCACACTGGTGGTGTATCAGCCCCAGCATTTT. Encoded protein: CASTLVVYQPQHF. The chain has TRBV28 and TRBJ1-5, with D unclear. Germline-derived CDR1 and CDR2 are MDHEN and SYDVKM. V lost 7 bases, J lost 5 bases, and 12 bases lay in between. The CDR3 consists of 13 residues.

This clone has just one count. The rearrangement uses TRBV28 and TRBJ1-5; D may be TRBD1 (5 bases). CDR3 length equals 15 residues. From germline, CDR1 is MDHEN and CDR2 SYDVKM. V shed 1 base and J shed 4 bases, with 11 bases lying between them. In DNA form, the CDR3 reads TGTGCCAGCAGTTTATACAGGTCCTATAATCAGCCCCAGCATTTT. It yields the protein CASSLYRSYNQPQHF.

This clone was detected once. The rearrangement joins TRBV7-8 to TRBJ2-5; 7 bases agree with TRBD1. Per germline, CDR1 SGHVS and CDR2 FQNEAQ. After removal of 3 bases from V and 1 base from J, the junction contained 8 bases not matched to a gene. CDR3 length: 16 residues. Here the CDR3 DNA reads TGTGCCAGCAGCTTGCTGGGGACAGTAGTCCAAGAGACCCAGTACTTC. Encoded protein: CASSLLGTVVQETQYF.